This note documents a single TCR beta chain sequence. Its cognate antigen is unknown. Profiled with immunoSEQ multiplex PCR; TCRdb holds only in-frame clones, not every one. The repertoire consists of roughly 120,000 clones, with roughly 88% occurring once and the leading ten covering roughly 3.5%. These data come from a study of T cell responses to AZD1222 COVID-19 vaccine. Findings and limits, study-wide: It should be noted that donors were predominantly white British and more often female, and clonal diversity was possibly underestimated.

Deletions cut 6 bases from V and 10 bases from J, with 10 bases between. The CDR3 covers 11 residues. The germline gives CDR1 SGHTA, CDR2 FQGNSA. The sequence was obtained from an adult in good health. This material consisted of peripheral blood, taken on day 0 of AZD1222 vaccination. The chain joins TRBV7-2 to TRBJ2-1; D unclear. CDR3 nucleotide sequence: TGTGCCAGCAGATTGACATACGAGCAGTTCTTC. It specifies CASRLTYEQFF.